This T cell receptor (beta chain) emerged from a study of radiotherapy plus CTLA-4 blockade in lung cancer. Overall study: Among enrolled patients, under 20% responded and more than 25% achieved disease control.

This clone appeared a few times. Its target is unknown. Produced via immunoSEQ multiplex PCR; TCRdb's table is partial and in-frame only. The table records tens of thousands of clones, about 74% of them present only once. Whole-study findings and limits: Reports identified early blood T cell clone dynamics, with interferon-beta, as the best response predictor. TCR clones from tumors expanded in blood after radiotherapy plus ipilimumab.

J was trimmed by 4 bases and V by 0 bases; bases with no gene match: 10. The CDR3 runs to 18 residues. CDR1 and CDR2 from the germline V gene are MGHRA and YSYEKL. CTLA-4 blockade using ipilimumab, together with focal radiation, was received by patients with chemo-refractory metastatic non-small-cell lung cancer. This clonotype was sampled from a human donor with non-small cell lung cancer who had stable disease on radiotherapy plus ipilimumab. The gene calls are TRBV4-1 and TRBJ1-5; TRBD1 aligns across 9 bases. The sequenced sample was peripheral blood, obtained from a patient treated with radiotherapy plus ipilimumab. CDR3 nucleotides: TGCGCCAGCAGCCAAGAACGGACAGGGGCTTGGGAGAATCAGCCCCAGCATTTT. The encoded protein is CASSQERTGAWENQPQHF.